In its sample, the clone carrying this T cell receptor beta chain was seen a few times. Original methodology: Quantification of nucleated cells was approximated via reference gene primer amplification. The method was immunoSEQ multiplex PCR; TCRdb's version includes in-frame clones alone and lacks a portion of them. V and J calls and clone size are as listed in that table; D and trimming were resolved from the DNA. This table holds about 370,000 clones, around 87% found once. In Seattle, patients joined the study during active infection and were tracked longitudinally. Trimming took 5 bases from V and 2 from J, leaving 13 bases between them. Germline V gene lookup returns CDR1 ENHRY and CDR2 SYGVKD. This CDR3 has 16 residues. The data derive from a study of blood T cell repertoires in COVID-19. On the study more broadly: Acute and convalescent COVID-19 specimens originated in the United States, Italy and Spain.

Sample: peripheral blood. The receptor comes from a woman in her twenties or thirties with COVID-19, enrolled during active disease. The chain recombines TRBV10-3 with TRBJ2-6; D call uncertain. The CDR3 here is CAISSRFEAGANVLTF. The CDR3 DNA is TGTGCCATCAGTTCGCGTTTCGAGGCTGGGGCCAACGTCCTGACTTTC.